This entry is about one T cell receptor beta chain. The antigen is not known. Germline lookup yields CDR1 ENHRY and CDR2 SYGVKD. Deletions cut 0 bases from V and 1 base from J, with 11 bases between. The CDR3 spans 16 residues. This sample is part of a study of cytomegalovirus exposure and HLA in healthy donors. Notes on the study in general: Earlier analysis yielded a pattern in which most TCR beta V segments were productive about 90% or about 30% of the time. In a later analysis, a missense DCLRE1C variant was linked to TCR beta V- and J-gene trimming. Published work reported that the classifier diagnosed cytomegalovirus status with high specificity and sensitivity.

Primers for the PCR totalled 60 Vbeta and 13 Jbeta. Some clones are missing from TCRdb's copy, which holds only in-frame ones; the method was immunoSEQ multiplex PCR. The top ten hold less than 4% of the sample, which has some 140,000 clones, roughly three quarters seen once. Sequencing was performed on PBMCs. This chain joins TRBV10-3 and TRBJ2-3, with D hard to call. The origin of this receptor is a young man in good health and CMV-seronegative. The CDR3 nucleotides read TGTGCCATCAGTGAGTCGTCTAATGAGGGCACAGATACGCAGTATTTT. This encodes CAISESSNEGTDTQYF.